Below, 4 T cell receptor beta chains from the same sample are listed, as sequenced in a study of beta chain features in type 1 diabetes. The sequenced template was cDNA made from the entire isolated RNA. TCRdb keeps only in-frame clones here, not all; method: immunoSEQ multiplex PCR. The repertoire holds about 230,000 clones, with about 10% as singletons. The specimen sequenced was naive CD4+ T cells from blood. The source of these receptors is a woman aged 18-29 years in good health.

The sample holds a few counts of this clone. CDR3 residues: CASGGRTKVLGNEQFF. CDR3 sequence (DNA): TGTGCCTCGGGGGGACGGACGAAAGTACTTGGCAATGAGCAGTTCTTC. The chain is built from TRBV10-3 and TRBJ2-1, with 7 bases fitting TRBD2. V dropped 11 bases and J dropped 6; count of bases not matched to a gene: 19. The length of the CDR3 is 16 residues. Per germline, CDR1 ENHRY and CDR2 SYGVKD.

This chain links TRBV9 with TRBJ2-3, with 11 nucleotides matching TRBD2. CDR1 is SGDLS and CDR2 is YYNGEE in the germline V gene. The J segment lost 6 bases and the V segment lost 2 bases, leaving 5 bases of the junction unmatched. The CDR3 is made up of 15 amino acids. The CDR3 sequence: CASSVRLAGMDTQYF. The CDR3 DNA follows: TGTGCCAGCAGCGTCCGACTAGCGGGGATGGATACGCAGTATTTT.

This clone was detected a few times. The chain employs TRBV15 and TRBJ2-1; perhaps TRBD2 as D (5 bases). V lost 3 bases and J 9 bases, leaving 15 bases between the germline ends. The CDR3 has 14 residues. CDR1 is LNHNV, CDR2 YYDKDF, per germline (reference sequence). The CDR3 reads CATSREYGSSEQFF. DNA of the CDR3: TGTGCCACCAGCAGGGAATATGGGAGCAGTGAGCAGTTCTTC. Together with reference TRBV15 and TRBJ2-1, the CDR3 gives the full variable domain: DAMVIQNPRYQVTQFGKPVTLSCSQTLNHNVMYWYQQKSSQAPKLLFHYYDKDFNNEADTPDNFQSRRPNTSFCFLDIRSPGLGDTAMYLCATSREYGSSEQFFGPGTRLTVL.

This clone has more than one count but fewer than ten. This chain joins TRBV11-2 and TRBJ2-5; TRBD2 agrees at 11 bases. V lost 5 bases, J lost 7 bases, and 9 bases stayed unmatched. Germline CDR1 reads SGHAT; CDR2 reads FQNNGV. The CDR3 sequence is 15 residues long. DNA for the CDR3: TGTGCCAGCAGCCCCCTAGCGGGAGGCCTGGGGACCCAGTACTTC. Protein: CASSPLAGGLGTQYF.